This paragraph reports one T cell receptor beta chain. The study recruited people aged roughly 18 to 100 years across roughly 25 US areas. Participants reported their clinical history, and cohort assignment relied on those reports. Among Cohort 3 donors, those recovered had two negative PCRs, clearance, or symptom resolution. The data are from a study of blood T cell repertoires in COVID-19. Study as a whole: Sources were T cells, B-cell-depleted T cells, or PBMCs; the material itself was cDNA or gDNA.

Some clones are missing from TCRdb's copy, which holds only in-frame ones; the method was immunoSEQ multiplex PCR. The sample holds some 300,000 clones; about nine tenths are singletons and the top ten take roughly a tenth. Material: PBMCs or T cells enriched from blood (not recorded which). This sequence originates from a woman in her 30s who had recovered from COVID-19.

CDR3 bases: TGTGCCAGCAGGCCGGGACAGGACTACGAGCAGTACTTC. Protein: CASRPGQDYEQYF. The V and J genes are TRBV6-5 and TRBJ2-7, with TRBD1 identical over 8 bases. Germline V gene sequence: CDR1 MNHEY, CDR2 SVGAGI. V lost 6 bases, J lost 3 bases, and 4 bases stayed unmatched. The CDR3 covers 13 residues.